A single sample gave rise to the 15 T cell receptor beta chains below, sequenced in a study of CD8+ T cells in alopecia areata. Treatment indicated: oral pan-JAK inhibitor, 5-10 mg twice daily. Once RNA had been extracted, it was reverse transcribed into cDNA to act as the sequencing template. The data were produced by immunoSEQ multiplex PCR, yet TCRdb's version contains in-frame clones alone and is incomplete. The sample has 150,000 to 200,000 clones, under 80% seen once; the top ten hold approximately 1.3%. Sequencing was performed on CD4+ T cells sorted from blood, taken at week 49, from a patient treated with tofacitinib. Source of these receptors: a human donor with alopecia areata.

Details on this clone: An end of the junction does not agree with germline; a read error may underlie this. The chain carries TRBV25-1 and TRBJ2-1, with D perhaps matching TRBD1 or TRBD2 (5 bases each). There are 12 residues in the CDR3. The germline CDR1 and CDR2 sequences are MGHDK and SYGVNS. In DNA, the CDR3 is TGTGCCAGCAGTGAATATGTGGGACCTCCGGTCTTC. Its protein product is CASSEYVGPPVF.

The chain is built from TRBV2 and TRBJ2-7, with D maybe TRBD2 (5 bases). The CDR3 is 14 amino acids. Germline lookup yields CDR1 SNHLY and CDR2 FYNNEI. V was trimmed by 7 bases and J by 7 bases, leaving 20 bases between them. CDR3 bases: TGTGCCAGCAAAGTGGATTGGGGATCGGGAGAGCAGTACTTC. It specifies CASKVDWGSGEQYF.

The CDR3 region has the DNA TGCGCCAGCAGCCCAGTGGGGTCTACTGGCTACACCTTC. It yields the protein CASSPVGSTGYTF. The chain couples TRBV4-3 to TRBJ1-2; D remains unclear. Per the germline V gene, CDR1 is LGHNA and CDR2 is YSLEER. V lost 4 bases, J lost 7 bases, and 13 bases lay in between. This CDR3 is built from 13 residues.

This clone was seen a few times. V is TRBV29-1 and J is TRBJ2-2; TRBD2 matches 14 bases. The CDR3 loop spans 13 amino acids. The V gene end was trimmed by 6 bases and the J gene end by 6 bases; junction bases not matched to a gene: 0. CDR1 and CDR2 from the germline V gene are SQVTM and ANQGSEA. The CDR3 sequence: CSVGLAGAGELFF. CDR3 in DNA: TGCAGCGTGGGACTAGCGGGGGCCGGGGAGCTGTTTTTT.

This chain's CDR3 is CASSVDSGSQPQHF. The CDR3 DNA reads TGTGCCAGCAGCGTTGACAGTGGAAGTCAGCCCCAGCATTTT. This rearrangement joins TRBV9 to TRBJ1-5, with D possibly TRBD1 on 5 matching bases. This CDR3 comprises 14 residues. The germline gives CDR1 SGDLS, CDR2 YYNGEE. V dropped 2 bases and J dropped 6 bases, with 12 bases sitting between them.

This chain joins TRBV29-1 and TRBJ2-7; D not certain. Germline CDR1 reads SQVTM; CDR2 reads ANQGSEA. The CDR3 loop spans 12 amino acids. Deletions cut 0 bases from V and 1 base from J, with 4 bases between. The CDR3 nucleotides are TGCAGCGTTGAAGATTTGTCCTACGAGCAGTACTTC. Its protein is CSVEDLSYEQYF.

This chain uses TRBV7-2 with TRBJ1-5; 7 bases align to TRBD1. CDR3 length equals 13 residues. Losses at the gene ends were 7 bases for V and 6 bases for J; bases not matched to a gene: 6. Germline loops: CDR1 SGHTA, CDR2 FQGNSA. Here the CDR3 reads CASTPGGPQPQHF. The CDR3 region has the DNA TGTGCCAGCACCCCAGGGGGGCCTCAGCCCCAGCATTTT.

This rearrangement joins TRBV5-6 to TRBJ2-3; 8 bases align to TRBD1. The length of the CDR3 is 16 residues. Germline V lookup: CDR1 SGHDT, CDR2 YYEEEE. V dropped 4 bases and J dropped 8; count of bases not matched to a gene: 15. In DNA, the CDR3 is TGTGCCAGCAGCCCTCTCGACAGGGGTACCGCCGGTACGCAGTATTTT. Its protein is CASSPLDRGTAGTQYF.

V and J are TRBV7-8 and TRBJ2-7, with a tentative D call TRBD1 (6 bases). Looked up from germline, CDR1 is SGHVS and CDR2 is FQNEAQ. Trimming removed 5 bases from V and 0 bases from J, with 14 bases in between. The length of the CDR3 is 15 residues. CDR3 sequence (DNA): TGTGCCAGCAGCCTTCCCCCGGACAGCTCCTACGAGCAGTACTTC. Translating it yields CASSLPPDSSYEQYF.

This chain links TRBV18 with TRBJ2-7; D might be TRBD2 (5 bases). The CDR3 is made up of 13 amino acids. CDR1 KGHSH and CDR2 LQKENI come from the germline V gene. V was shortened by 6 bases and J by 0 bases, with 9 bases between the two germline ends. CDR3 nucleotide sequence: TGTGCCAGCTCCCCCGGGAACTCCTACGAGCAGTACTTC. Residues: CASSPGNSYEQYF.

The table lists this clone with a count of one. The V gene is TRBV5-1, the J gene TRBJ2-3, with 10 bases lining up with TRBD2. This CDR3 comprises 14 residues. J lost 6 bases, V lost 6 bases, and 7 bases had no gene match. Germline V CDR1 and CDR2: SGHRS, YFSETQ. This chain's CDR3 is CASTSGGVQDTQYF. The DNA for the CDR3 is TGCGCCAGCACTAGCGGGGGAGTACAGGATACGCAGTATTTT.

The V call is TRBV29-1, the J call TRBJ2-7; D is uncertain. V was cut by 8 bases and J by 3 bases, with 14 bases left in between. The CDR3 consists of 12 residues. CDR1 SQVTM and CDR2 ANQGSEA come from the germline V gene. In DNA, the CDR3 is TGCAGCAAACGGACCACAAACTACGAGCAGTACTTC. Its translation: CSKRTTNYEQYF.

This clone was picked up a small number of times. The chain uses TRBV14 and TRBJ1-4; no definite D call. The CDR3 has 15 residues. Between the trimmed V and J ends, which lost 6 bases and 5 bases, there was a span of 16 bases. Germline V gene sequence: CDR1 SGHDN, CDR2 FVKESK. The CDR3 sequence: CASRGRAGGNEKLFF. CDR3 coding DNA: TGTGCCAGCAGGGGCCGGGCCGGAGGAAATGAAAAACTGTTTTTT.

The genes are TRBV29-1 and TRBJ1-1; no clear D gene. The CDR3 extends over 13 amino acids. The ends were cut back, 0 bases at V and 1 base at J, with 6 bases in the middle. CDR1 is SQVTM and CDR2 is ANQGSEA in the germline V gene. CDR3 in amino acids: CSVEEGGNTEAFF. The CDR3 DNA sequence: TGCAGCGTTGAAGAGGGAGGGAACACTGAAGCTTTCTTT.

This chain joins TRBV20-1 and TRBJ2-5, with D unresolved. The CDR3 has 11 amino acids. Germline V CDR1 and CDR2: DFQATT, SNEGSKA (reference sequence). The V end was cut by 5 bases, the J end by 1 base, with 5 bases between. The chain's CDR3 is CSAGPQETQYF. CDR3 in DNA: TGCAGTGCTGGACCCCAAGAGACCCAGTACTTC.